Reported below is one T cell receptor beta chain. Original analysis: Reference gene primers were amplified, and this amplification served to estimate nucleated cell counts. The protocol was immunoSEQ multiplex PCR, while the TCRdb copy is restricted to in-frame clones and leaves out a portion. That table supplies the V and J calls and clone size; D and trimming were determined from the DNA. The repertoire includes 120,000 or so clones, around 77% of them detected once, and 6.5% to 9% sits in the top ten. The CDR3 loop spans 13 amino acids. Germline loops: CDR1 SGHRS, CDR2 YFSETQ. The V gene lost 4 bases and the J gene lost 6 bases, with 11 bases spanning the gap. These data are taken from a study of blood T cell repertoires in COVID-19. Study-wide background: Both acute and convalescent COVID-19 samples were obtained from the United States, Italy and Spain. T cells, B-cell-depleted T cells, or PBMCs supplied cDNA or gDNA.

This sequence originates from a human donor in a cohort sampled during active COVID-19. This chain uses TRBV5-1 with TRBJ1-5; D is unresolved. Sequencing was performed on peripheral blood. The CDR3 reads CASSAVGSQPQHF. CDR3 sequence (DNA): TGCGCCAGCAGCGCGGTCGGAAGTCAGCCCCAGCATTTT.